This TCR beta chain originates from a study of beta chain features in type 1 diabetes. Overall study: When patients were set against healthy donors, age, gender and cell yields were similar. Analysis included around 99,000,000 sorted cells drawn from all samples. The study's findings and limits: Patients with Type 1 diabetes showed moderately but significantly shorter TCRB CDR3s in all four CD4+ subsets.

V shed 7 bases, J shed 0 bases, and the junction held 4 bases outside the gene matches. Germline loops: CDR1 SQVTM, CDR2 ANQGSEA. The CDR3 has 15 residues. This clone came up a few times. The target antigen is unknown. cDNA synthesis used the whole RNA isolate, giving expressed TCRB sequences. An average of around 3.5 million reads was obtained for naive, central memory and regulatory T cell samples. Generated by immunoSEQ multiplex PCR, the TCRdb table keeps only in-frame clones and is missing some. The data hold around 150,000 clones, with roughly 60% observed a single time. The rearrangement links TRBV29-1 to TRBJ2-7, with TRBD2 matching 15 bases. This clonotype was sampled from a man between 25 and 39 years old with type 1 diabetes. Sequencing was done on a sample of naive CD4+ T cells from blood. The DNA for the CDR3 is TGCAGCGCCGGGACTAGCGGGGGGTACTCCTACGAGCAGTACTTC. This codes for CSAGTSGGYSYEQYF.